Following are 4 T cell receptor beta chains from one sample sequenced in a study of cytomegalovirus exposure and HLA in healthy donors. Use of 60 Vbeta and 13 Jbeta primers characterized the PCR. TCRdb's table, derived via immunoSEQ multiplex PCR, lists solely in-frame clones and lacks some. The sample lists roughly 97,000 clones; roughly 78% were seen once. Sequencing was carried out using PBMCs. The origin of the receptors is a woman between 40 and 50 years old in good health and CMV-seronegative.

The chain couples TRBV28 to TRBJ1-1, with D tentatively TRBD1 (5 bases). Germline loops: CDR1 MDHEN, CDR2 SYDVKM. The CDR3 is made up of 14 amino acids. Trimming stripped 3 bases from V and 10 bases from J, with 18 bases between. CDR3 nucleotides: TGTGCCAGCAGTTTTCGTCGGGTGATTAGGGGAGCTTTCTTT. Its translation is CASSFRRVIRGAFF.

The table lists this clone with a count of one. This rearrangement joins TRBV29-1 to TRBJ2-1; tentative D call: TRBD1 (5 bases). This CDR3 has 13 residues. Trimming pared 1 base from V and 7 bases from J, leaving 11 bases between. Per the germline V gene, CDR1 is SQVTM and CDR2 is ANQGSEA. CDR3 residues: CSVEGGASNEQFF. DNA of the CDR3: TGCAGCGTTGAAGGGGGCGCGAGTAATGAGCAGTTCTTC.

This chain joins TRBV7-2 and TRBJ1-1; D remains ambiguous. The length of the CDR3 is 12 residues. Germline loops: CDR1 SGHTA, CDR2 FQGNSA. Trimming shortened V by 2 bases and J by 4 bases, and 5 bases separated the two germline ends. Here the CDR3 DNA reads TGTGCCAGCAGCTTATTATCCACTGAAGCTTTCTTT. This codes for CASSLLSTEAFF. The variable domain in full, with the rest retrieved from reference TRBV7-2 and TRBJ1-1, is GAGVSQSPSNKVTEKGKDVELRCDPISGHTALYWYRQSLGQGLEFLIYFQGNSAPDKSGLPSDRFSAERTGGSVSTLTIQRTQQEDSAVYLCASSLLSTEAFFGQGTRLTVV.

Only one count was recorded for this clone. The genes are TRBV9 and TRBJ2-5; TRBD2 is a possible D gene (7 bases). CDR3 length: 14 residues. Germline-derived CDR1 and CDR2 are SGDLS and YYNGEE. Trimming pared 5 bases from V and 2 bases from J, leaving 13 bases between. CDR3 residues: CASSGGARQETQYF. DNA for the CDR3: TGTGCCAGCAGTGGGGGGGCTCGACAAGAGACCCAGTACTTC.